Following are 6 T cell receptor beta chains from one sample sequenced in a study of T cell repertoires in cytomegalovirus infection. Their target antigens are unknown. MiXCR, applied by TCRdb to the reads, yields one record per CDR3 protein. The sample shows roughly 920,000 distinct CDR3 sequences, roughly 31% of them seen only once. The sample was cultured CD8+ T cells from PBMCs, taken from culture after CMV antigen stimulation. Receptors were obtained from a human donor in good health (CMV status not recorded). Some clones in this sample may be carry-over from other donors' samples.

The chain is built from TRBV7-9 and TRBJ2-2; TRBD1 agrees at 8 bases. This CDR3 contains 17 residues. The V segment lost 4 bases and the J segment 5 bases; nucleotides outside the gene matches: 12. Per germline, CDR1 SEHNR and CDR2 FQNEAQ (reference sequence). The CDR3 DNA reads TGTGCCAGCAGCTCAAGATCCGGGACAGGCGGAACCGGGGAGCTGTTTTTT. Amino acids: CASSSRSGTGGTGELFF.

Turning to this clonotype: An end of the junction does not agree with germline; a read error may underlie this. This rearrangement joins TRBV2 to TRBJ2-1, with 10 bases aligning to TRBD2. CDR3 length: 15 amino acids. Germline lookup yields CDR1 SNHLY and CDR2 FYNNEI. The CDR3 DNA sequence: TGTGCCAACAGTGACAGCGGGGGGGTCTACAATGAGCAGTTCTTC. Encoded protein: CANSDSGGVYNEQFF. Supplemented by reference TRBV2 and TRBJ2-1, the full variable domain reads EPEVTQTPSHQVTQMGQEVILRCVPISNHLYFYWYRQILGQKVEFLVSFYNNEISEKSEIFDDQFSVERPDGSNFTLKIRSTKLEDSAMYFCANSDSGGVYNEQFFGPGTRLTVL.

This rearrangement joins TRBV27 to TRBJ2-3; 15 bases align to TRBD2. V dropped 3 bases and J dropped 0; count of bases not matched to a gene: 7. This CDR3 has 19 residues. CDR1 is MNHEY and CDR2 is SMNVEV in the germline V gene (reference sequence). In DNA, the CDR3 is TGTGCCAGCAGTTTGTCCGGGACTAGCGGGGGGAAGAGCACAGATACGCAGTATTTT. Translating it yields CASSLSGTSGGKSTDTQYF.

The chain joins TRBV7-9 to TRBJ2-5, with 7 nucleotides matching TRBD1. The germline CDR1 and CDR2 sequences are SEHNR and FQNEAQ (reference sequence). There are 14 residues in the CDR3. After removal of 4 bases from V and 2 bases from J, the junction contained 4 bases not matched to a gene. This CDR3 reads CASSSNRGQETQYF. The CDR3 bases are TGTGCCAGCAGCTCAAACAGGGGACAAGAGACCCAGTACTTC.

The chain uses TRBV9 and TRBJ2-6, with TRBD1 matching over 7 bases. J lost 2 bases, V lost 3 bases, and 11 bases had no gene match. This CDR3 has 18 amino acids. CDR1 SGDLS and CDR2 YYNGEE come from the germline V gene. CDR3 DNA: TGTGCCAGCAGCGCAACAACAGGGGAACCCACTGGGGCCAACGTCCTGACTTTC. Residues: CASSATTGEPTGANVLTF.

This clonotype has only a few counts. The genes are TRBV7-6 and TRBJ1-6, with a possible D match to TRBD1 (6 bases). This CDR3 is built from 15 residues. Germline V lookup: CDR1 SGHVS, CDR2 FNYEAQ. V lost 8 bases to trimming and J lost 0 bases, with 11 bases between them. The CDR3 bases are TGTGCCAGCGGTGACAGGAGCTCCTATAATTCACCCCTCCACTTT. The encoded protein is CASGDRSSYNSPLHF.